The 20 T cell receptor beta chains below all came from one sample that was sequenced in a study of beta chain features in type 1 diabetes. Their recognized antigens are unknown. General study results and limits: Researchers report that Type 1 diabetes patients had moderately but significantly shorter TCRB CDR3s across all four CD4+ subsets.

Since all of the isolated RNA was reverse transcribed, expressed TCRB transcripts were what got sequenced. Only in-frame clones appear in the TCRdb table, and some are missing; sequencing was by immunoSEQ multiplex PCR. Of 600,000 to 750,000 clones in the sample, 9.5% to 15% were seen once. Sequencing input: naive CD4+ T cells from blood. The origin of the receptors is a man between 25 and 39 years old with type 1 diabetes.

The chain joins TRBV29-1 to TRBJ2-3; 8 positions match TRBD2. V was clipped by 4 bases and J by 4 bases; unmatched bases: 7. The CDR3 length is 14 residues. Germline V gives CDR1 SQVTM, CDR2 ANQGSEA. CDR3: CSVGGGGHADTQYF. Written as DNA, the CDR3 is TGCAGCGTTGGGGGCGGGGGGCACGCAGATACGCAGTATTTT.

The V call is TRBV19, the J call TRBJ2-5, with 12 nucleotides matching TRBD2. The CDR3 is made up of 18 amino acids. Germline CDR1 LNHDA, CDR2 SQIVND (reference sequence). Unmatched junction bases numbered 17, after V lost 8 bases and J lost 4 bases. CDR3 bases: TGTGCCAGTTCCACCCAGCGGGCTAGCGGGGGGGCCGGAGAGACCCAGTACTTC. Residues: CASSTQRASGGAGETQYF. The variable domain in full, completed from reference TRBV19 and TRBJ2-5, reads DGGITQSPKYLFRKEGQNVTLSCEQNLNHDAMYWYRQDPGQGLRLIYYSQIVNDFQKGDIAEGYSVSREKKESFPLTVTSAQKNPTAFYLCASSTQRASGGAGETQYFGPGTRLLVL.

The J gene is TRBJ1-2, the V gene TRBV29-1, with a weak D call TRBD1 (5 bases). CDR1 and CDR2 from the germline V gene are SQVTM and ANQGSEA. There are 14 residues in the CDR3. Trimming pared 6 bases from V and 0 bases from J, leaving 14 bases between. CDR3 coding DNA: TGCAGCGTCCCAATCCGGGGCACTAACTATGGCTACACCTTC. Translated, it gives CSVPIRGTNYGYTF. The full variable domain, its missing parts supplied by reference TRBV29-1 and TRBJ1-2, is SAVISQKPSRDICQRGTSLTIQCQVDSQVTMMFWYRQQPGQSLTLIATANQGSEATYESGFVIDKFPISRPNLTFSTLTVSNMSPEDSSIYLCSVPIRGTNYGYTFGSGTRLTVV.

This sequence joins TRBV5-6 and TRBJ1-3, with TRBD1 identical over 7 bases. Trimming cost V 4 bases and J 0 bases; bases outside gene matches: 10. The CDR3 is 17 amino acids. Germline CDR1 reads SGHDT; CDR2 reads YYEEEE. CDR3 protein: CASSVLDREPSGNTIYF. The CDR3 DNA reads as TGTGCCAGCAGCGTATTAGACAGGGAGCCCTCTGGAAACACCATATATTTT.

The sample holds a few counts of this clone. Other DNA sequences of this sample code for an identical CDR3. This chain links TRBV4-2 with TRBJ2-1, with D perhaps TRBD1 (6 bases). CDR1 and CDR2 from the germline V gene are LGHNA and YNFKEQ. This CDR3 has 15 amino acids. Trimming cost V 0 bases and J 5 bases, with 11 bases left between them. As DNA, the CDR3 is TGTGCCAGCAGCCAAGATAGTGGGGGCGACAATGAGCAGTTCTTC. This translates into CASSQDSGGDNEQFF.

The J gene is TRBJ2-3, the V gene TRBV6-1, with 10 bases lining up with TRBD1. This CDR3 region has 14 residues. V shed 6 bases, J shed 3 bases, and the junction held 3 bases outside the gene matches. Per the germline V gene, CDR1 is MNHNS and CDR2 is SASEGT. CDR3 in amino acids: CASSGQGDTDTQYF. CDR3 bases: TGTGCCAGCAGCGGACAGGGGGATACAGATACGCAGTATTTT.

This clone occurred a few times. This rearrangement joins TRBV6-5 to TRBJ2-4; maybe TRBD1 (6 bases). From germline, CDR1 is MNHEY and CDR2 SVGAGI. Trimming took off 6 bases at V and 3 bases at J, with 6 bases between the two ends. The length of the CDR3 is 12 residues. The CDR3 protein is CASRDSKNIQYF. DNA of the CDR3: TGTGCCAGCAGGGACAGCAAAAACATTCAGTACTTC.

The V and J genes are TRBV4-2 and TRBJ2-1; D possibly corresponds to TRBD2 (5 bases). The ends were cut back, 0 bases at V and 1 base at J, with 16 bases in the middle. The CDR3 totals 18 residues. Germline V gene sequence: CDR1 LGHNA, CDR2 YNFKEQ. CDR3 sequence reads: CASSQEWKARGSYNEQFF. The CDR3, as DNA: TGTGCCAGCAGCCAAGAATGGAAGGCCCGAGGGTCCTACAATGAGCAGTTCTTC.

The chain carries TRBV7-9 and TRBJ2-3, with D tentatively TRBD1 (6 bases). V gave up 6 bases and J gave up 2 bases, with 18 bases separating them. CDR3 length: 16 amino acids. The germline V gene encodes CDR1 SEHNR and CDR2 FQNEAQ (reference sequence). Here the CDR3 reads CASRGLTGYDTDTQYF. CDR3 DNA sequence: TGTGCCAGCAGGGGTTTGACAGGTTATGACACAGATACGCAGTATTTT.

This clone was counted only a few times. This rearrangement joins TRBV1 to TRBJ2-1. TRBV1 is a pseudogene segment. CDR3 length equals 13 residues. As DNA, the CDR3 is TGCACCAGCAGCCCCCGGACGACATATGAGCAGTTCTTC. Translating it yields CTSSPRTTYEQFF.

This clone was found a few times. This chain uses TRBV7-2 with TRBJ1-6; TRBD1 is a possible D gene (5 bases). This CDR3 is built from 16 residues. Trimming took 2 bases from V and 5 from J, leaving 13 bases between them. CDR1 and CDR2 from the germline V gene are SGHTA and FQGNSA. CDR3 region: CASSLRGKGDNSPLHF. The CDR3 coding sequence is TGTGCCAGCAGCTTAAGGGGAAAGGGTGATAATTCACCCCTCCACTTT.

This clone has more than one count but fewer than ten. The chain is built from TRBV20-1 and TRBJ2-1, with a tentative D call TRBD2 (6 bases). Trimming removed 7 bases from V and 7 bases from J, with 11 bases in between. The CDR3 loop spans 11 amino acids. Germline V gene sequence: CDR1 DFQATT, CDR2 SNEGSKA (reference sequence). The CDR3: CSVVAGNEQFF. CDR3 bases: TGCAGTGTAGTTGCGGGAAATGAGCAGTTCTTC.

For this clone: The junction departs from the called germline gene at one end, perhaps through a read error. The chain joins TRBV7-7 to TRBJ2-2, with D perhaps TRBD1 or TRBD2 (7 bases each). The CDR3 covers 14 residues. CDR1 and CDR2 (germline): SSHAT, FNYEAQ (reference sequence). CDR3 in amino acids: CASRPQGGAGELFF. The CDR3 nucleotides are TGTGCTAGCAGACCCCAGGGGGGGGCCGGGGAGCTGTTTTTT.

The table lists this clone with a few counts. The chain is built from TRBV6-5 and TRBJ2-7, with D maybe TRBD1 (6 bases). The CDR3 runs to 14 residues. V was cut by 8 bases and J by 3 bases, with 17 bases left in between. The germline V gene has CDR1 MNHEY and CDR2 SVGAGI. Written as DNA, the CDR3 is TGTGCCAGCCGACAGGCTGAATCCATCTACGAGCAGTACTTC. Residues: CASRQAESIYEQYF.

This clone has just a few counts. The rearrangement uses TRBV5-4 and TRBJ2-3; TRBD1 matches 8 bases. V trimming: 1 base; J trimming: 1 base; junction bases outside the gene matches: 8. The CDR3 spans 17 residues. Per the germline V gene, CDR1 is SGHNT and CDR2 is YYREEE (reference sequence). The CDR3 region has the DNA TGTGCCAGCAGCTTGAGGGCAGGGGGCGTTGGCACAGATACGCAGTATTTT. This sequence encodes CASSLRAGGVGTDTQYF.

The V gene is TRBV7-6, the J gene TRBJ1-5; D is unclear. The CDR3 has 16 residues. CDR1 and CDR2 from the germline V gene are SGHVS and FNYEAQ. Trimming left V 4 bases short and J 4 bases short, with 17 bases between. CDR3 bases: TGTGCCAGCAGCTCCCGGGATTCTTCTGGGAATCAGCCCCAGCATTTT. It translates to CASSSRDSSGNQPQHF.

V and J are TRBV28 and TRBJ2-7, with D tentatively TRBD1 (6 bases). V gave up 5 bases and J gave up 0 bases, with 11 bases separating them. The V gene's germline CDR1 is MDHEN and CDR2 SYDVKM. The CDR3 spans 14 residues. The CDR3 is CASSPGGPSYEQYF. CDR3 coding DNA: TGTGCCAGCAGTCCTGGGGGCCCCTCCTACGAGCAGTACTTC.

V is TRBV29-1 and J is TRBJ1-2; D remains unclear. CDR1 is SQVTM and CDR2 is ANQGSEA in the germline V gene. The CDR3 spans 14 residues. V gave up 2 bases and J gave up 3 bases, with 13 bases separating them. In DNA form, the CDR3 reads TGCAGCGTTGAAAGAATGGGGTCCGACTATGGCTACACCTTC. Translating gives CSVERMGSDYGYTF.

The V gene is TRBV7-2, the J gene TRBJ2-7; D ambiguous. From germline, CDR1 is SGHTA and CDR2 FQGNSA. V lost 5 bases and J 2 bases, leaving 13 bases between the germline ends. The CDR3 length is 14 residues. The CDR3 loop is CASSPGTYTYEQYF. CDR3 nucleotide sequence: TGTGCCAGCAGCCCCGGAACCTACACCTACGAGCAGTACTTC.

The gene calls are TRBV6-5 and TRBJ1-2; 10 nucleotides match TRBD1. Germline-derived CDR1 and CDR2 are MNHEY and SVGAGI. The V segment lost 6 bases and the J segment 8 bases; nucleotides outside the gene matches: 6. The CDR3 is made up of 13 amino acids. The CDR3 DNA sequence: TGTGCCAGCAGCTGGGGACAGGGGAACGGCTACACCTTC. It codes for CASSWGQGNGYTF.